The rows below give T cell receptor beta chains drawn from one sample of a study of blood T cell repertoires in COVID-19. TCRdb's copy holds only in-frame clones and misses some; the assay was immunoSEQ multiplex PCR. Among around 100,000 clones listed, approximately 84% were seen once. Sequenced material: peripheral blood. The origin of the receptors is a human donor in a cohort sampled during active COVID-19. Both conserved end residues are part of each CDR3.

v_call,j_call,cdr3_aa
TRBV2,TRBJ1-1,CASSQGPVAGSAFF
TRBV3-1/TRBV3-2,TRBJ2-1,CASSQVLAGEEQFF
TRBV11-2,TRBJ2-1,CASSLVGGASYNEQFF
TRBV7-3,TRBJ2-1,CASSLNRAGVLNEQFF
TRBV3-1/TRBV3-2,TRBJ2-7,CASSASSSGTEQYF
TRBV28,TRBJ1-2,CASSVDSGIRGYTF
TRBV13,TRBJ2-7,CASSQGSSYEQYF
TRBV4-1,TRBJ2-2,CASSQEGRVSGGELFF
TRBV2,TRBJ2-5,CAMPTSGHQETQYF
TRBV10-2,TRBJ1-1,CASSAQLNTEAFF
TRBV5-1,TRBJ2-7,CASSFQGLIGYEQYF
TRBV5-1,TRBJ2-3,CASSLGTISDTQYF
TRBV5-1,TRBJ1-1,CASSFSGWDTEAFF
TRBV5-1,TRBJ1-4,CASSLAGVNEKLFF
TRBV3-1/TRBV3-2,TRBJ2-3,CASSHPAAKDRVADTQYF
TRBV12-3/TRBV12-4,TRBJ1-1,CASSSPAGYQAFF
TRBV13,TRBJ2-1,CASNFPGQAGGNEQFF
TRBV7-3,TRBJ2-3,CASSLGSGSTDTQYF
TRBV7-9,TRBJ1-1,CASTHHREGTEAFF
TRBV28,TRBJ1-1,CASSGTGVPEAFF
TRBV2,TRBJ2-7,CASSEALLSYSYEQYF
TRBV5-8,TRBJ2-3,CASSLGLAKSTDTQYF
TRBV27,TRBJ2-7,CASGPDGAGIYEQYF
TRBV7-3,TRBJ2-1,CASSFQPQVEGEQFF
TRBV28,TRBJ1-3,CASKSQESSGNTIYF
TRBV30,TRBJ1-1,CAIGQSMNTEAFF
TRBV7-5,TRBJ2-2,CARANRGITGELFF
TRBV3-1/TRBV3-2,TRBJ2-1,CASSRVTRDNEQFF
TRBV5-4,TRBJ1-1,CASRIGQGQTEAFF
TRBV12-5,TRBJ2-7,CASASGTGASEQYF
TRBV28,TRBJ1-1,CASSPWANRAFF
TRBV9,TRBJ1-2,CASSVGDRVDYGYTF
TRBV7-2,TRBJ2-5,CASSSGQTKETQYF
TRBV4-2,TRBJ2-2,CASSQALPGGELFF
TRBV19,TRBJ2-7,CASSETGTGGYEQYF
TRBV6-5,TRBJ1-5,CASKITGNGPQHF
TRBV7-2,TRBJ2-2,CASSPSGGASTGELFF
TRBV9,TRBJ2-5,CASSVEGTARGETQYF
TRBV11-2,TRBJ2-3,CASSPGTYTDTQYF
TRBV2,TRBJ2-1,CASRTNSNEQFF
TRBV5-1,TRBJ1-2,CASSNSGTGGDGYTF
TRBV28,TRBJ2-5,CASRLGPETQYF
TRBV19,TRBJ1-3,CASSIGPNSGNTIYF
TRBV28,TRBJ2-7,CASSRYRGGSYEQYF
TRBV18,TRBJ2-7,CASSPRDRSLLEQYF
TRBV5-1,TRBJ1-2,CASSFDSFYGYTF
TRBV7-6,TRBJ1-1,CASSTQGVTEAFF
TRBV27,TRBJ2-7,CASSPRLAERYEQYF
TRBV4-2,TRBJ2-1,CASSQGGSGYNEQFF
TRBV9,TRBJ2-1,CASSRFTGDEQFF
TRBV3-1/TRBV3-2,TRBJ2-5,CASRSDETQYF
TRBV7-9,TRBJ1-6,CASSHLSGSYNSPLHF
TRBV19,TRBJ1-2,CASIRGQGSYGYTF
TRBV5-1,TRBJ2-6,CASSLEAGSGANVLTF
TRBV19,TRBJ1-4,CASSPHRGNHGELFF
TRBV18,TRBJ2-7,CASSSAGTSGTYEQYF
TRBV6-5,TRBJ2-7,CASSSPYEQYF
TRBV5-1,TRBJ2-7,CASSFSSEVRTYEQYF
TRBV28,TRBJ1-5,CASSLGQSHQPQHF
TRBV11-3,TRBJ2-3,CASSRSGFDTQYF